This TCR beta chain was observed in a study of OX40 agonist ivuxolimab in advanced cancers. Study summary: Age averaged about 60 years (range about 23 to 80), and roughly 80% were male.

Assay: immunoSEQ multiplex PCR; the TCRdb copy retains only in-frame clones and omits some. The sample shows roughly 81,000 clones, roughly 85% of them seen only once. Germline loops: CDR1 SGHRS, CDR2 YFSETQ. Trimming cost V 4 bases and J 3 bases, with 8 bases left between them. The CDR3 runs 12 residues. The chain uses TRBV5-1 and TRBJ2-7; D not certain. Here the sequenced sample was CD4+ or CD8+ T cells sorted from blood, taken in a trial of the OX40 agonist ivuxolimab. This clonotype was sampled from an adult with an advanced solid tumor such as melanoma, head and neck, liver or kidney cancer. Written as DNA, the CDR3 is TGCGCCAGCAGCCCGTCCTACTACGAGCAGTACTTC. Translating gives CASSPSYYEQYF. The full variable domain, rest sourced from reference TRBV5-1 and TRBJ2-7, is KAGVTQTPRYLIKTRGQQVTLSCSPISGHRSVSWYQQTPGQGLQFLFEYFSETQRNKGNFPGRFSGRQFSNSRSEMNVSTLELGDSALYLCASSPSYYEQYFGPGTRLTVT.